The 29 T cell receptor beta chains reported below all come from one sample, sequenced in a study of CD8 T cells in ankylosing spondylitis. MiXCR was run by TCRdb on the 5' RACE reads, yielding one entry per CDR3 protein. The sample includes 290,000 or so distinct CDR3 sequences, 20% to 25% of them seen just once. Sequences were obtained from blood, either unsorted or a sorted T cell fraction (not recorded which). These receptors were collected from a female donor with ankylosing spondylitis or in good health (not recorded which).

The rearrangement uses TRBV20-1 and TRBJ2-7, with a possible D match to TRBD1 (6 bases). The germline gives CDR1 DFQATT, CDR2 SNEGSKA (reference sequence). V was shortened by 6 bases and J by 1 base, with 19 bases between the two germline ends. This CDR3 region has 15 residues. CDR3 region: CSALSRIRGSYEQYF. CDR3 nucleotides: TGCAGTGCCCTATCTCGTATCAGGGGATCCTACGAGCAGTACTTC.

This clonotype was recorded at least ten times. This chain connects TRBV5-1 to TRBJ2-3, with unresolved D. The CDR3 runs 12 residues. The V end lost 5 bases, the J end lost 1 base, and 5 bases lay between the germline ends. CDR1 and CDR2 from the germline V gene are SGHRS and YFSETQ. Written as DNA, the CDR3 is TGCGCCAGCAGATCGGGCACAGATACGCAGTATTTT. This encodes CASRSGTDTQYF.

This clonotype has more than one count but fewer than ten. V and J are TRBV2 and TRBJ1-2, with D possibly TRBD1 on 5 matching bases. The CDR3 runs 14 residues. Germline CDR1 SNHLY, CDR2 FYNNEI. The V gene lost 9 bases and the J gene lost 4 bases, with 18 bases spanning the gap. CDR3 nucleotides: TGTGCCAGTCGTAGGGGCCAGGATCTCTATGGCTACACCTTC. This encodes CASRRGQDLYGYTF.

V gene TRBV28 combines with J gene TRBJ2-1; D not certain. The germline V gene has CDR1 MDHEN and CDR2 SYDVKM. V lost 3 bases to trimming and J lost 13 bases, with 16 bases between them. CDR3 length equals 13 residues. Here the CDR3 DNA reads TGTGCCAGCAGTTTCCCTATCCCCGAGGTACAGTTCTTC. Translating it yields CASSFPIPEVQFF.

The V and J genes are TRBV7-6 and TRBJ2-3, with D perhaps matching TRBD1 (6 bases). Germline V gene lookup returns CDR1 SGHVS and CDR2 FNYEAQ. The V end lost 5 bases, the J end lost 2 bases, and 17 bases lay between the germline ends. The CDR3 consists of 16 residues. The CDR3 DNA reads as TGTGCCAGCAGCCCACTTATGGGGGCTACCACAGATACGCAGTATTTT. It codes for CASSPLMGATTDTQYF.

This clonotype was seen a few times. Here the CDR3 reads CASSPGLAGGPSQFF. The CDR3 region has the DNA TGCGCCAGCAGCCCCGGACTAGCGGGAGGGCCCTCCCAGTTCTTC. The J gene is TRBJ2-1, the V gene TRBV4-3, with TRBD2 identical over 15 bases. The germline V gene encodes CDR1 LGHNA and CDR2 YSLEER. V shed 4 bases, J shed 13 bases, and the junction held 8 bases outside the gene matches. The CDR3 is 15 amino acids.

The rearrangement uses TRBV30 and TRBJ1-1; D is undetermined. Looked up from germline, CDR1 is GTSNPN and CDR2 is SVGIG (reference sequence). With 2 bases removed from V and 0 bases from J, the gap between germline ends came to 7 bases. The CDR3 consists of 13 residues. The CDR3 spells CAWSTVMNTEAFF. The DNA for the CDR3 is TGTGCCTGGAGTACAGTCATGAACACTGAAGCTTTCTTT.

The chain recombines TRBV5-1 with TRBJ2-1, with 13 bases matching TRBD2. V gave up 0 bases and J gave up 0 bases; unmatched junction bases: 3. The CDR3 is made up of 18 amino acids. The germline gives CDR1 SGHRS, CDR2 YFSETQ. The CDR3 DNA reads as TGCGCCAGCAGCTTGGGACTAGCGGGAGGCCGCTCCTACAATGAGCAGTTCTTC. This translates into CASSLGLAGGRSYNEQFF.

This clonotype was detected only a few times. One junction end does not reproduce the germline sequence, and a read error may be involved. The gene calls are TRBV7-2 and TRBJ2-7; TRBD2 aligns across 11 bases. This CDR3 region has 15 residues. Germline lookup yields CDR1 SGHTA and CDR2 FQGNSA. CDR3 region: CASSLAGGPLYEQYF. The CDR3 nucleotides read TGTGCCAGCAGCCTAGCGGGAGGTCCCCTATACGAGCAGTACTTC.

The gene calls are TRBV5-5 and TRBJ2-6; D not certain. V lost 4 bases and J lost 0, with 11 bases in between. Germline values: CDR1 SGHKS, CDR2 YYEKEE (reference sequence). There are 16 residues in the CDR3. CDR3 DNA sequence: TGTGCCAGCAGCAGCTCTCGGGCCTCTGGGGCCAACGTCCTGACTTTC. Its protein product is CASSSSRASGANVLTF.

This clonotype is a singleton in its sample. V and J are TRBV24-1 and TRBJ2-2, with D possibly matching TRBD1 (6 bases). The CDR3 contains 16 residues. V lost 3 bases and J 0 bases, leaving 10 bases between the germline ends. Germline CDR1 reads KGHDR; CDR2 reads SFDVKD. CDR3 loop: CATSDPGTSNTGELFF. The CDR3, as DNA: TGTGCCACCAGTGATCCCGGGACATCGAACACCGGGGAGCTGTTTTTT.

As concerns this clonotype: Germline and junction disagree at one end, which may indicate a read error. The chain couples TRBV6-1 to TRBJ2-5; possible D gene TRBD1, 5 bases. The CDR3 has 15 residues. Germline lookup yields CDR1 MNHNS and CDR2 SASEGT. This chain's CDR3 is CASREGARYQETQYF. The CDR3 DNA is TGTGCCAGCAGAGAAGGGGCCAGGTACCAAGAGACCCAGTACTTC.

This chain joins TRBV20-1 and TRBJ2-7; D not resolved. Per the germline V gene, CDR1 is DFQATT and CDR2 is SNEGSKA (reference sequence). The CDR3 consists of 12 residues. The V gene lost 7 bases and the J gene lost 9 bases, with 19 bases spanning the gap. DNA for the CDR3: TGCAGTGTATCTAGGACCCTTGGCCGGCAGTACTTC. Its protein product is CSVSRTLGRQYF.

This clonotype was seen at least ten times. The genes are TRBV24-1 and TRBJ2-1, with a tentative D call TRBD2 (7 bases). This CDR3 region has 17 residues. V was trimmed by 0 bases and J by 8 bases, leaving 19 bases between them. Germline V gene sequence: CDR1 KGHDR, CDR2 SFDVKD. CDR3 sequence (DNA): TGTGCCACCAGTGATTTGCTGAGGGGGAGGGCCCAGGATGAGCAGTTCTTC. Protein product: CATSDLLRGRAQDEQFF.

This clonotype was counted only a few times. The chain employs TRBV5-1 and TRBJ2-1; TRBD2 aligns across 13 bases. Trimming at V came to 3 bases and at J to 7 bases, leaving 4 bases not matched to a gene. Germline loops: CDR1 SGHRS, CDR2 YFSETQ. There are 15 residues in the CDR3. The CDR3 bases are TGCGCCAGCAGCTCGGGACTAGCGGGAAGGAATGAGCAGTTCTTC. It specifies CASSSGLAGRNEQFF.

This clonotype showed up just a few times. The V and J genes are TRBV10-2 and TRBJ1-5, with TRBD1 as a possible D gene (6 bases). V dropped 8 bases and J dropped 1 base, with 21 bases sitting between them. Germline V gives CDR1 WSHSY, CDR2 SAAADI. The CDR3 has 17 residues. CDR3 DNA: TGCGCCAGCGCCGTTTTCACAGGGACGACGAGCAATCAGCCCCAGCATTTT. Translated, it gives CASAVFTGTTSNQPQHF.

This clonotype was seen a few times. The chain employs TRBV5-6 and TRBJ2-2; D is tentatively TRBD1 or TRBD2 (6 bases each). This CDR3 is built from 16 residues. Germline V CDR1 and CDR2: SGHDT, YYEEEE. The V and J ends lost 0 bases and 3 bases respectively, with 12 bases between them. CDR3 DNA sequence: TGTGCCAGCAGCTTGGTCGGGGGCTGGGACACCGGGGAGCTGTTTTTT. This gives the protein CASSLVGGWDTGELFF.

This clonotype has only a few counts. The chain combines TRBV10-3 with TRBJ2-1; 9 bases line up with TRBD2. The germline CDR1 and CDR2 sequences are ENHRY and SYGVKD. The CDR3 has 15 residues. Unmatched junction bases numbered 4, after V lost 4 bases and J lost 3 bases. The CDR3 DNA reads TGTGCCATCAGTGGACTAGCGGTAAACTACAATGAGCAGTTCTTC. This codes for CAISGLAVNYNEQFF.

This sequence joins TRBV14 and TRBJ2-7; 10 bases align to TRBD1. The J segment lost 5 bases and the V segment lost 0 bases, leaving 13 bases of the junction unmatched. The CDR3 runs 18 residues. Germline V lookup: CDR1 SGHDN, CDR2 FVKESK. This chain's CDR3 is CASSQESGDRGLNNEQYF. The CDR3 nucleotides are TGTGCCAGCAGCCAAGAAAGCGGGGACAGGGGCCTAAACAACGAGCAGTACTTC.

The rearrangement links TRBV6-5 to TRBJ1-1; D uncertain. Germline V gene data show CDR1 as MNHEY and CDR2 as SVGAGI. CDR3 length: 16 amino acids. V dropped 2 bases and J dropped 1 base, with 14 bases sitting between them. CDR3 bases: TGTGCCAGCAGTTACCCTGTGGGGAGAGGGAACACTGAAGCTTTCTTT. Protein: CASSYPVGRGNTEAFF.

This clonotype was seen more than once but under ten times. J is TRBJ1-1 and V is TRBV7-6; TRBD1 matches at 7 bases. The V segment lost 5 bases and the J segment 8 bases; nucleotides outside the gene matches: 8. This CDR3 comprises 13 residues. Germline CDR1 and CDR2: SGHVS and FNYEAQ. In DNA, the CDR3 is TGTGCCAGCAGCGACCGACAGGGATGGGAAGCTTTCTTT. As protein: CASSDRQGWEAFF. The full variable domain, its missing parts supplied by reference TRBV7-6 and TRBJ1-1, is GAGVSQSPRYKVTKRGQDVALRCDPISGHVSLYWYRQALGQGPEFLTYFNYEAQQDKSGLPNDRFSAERPEGSISTLTIQRTEQRDSAMYRCASSDRQGWEAFFGQGTRLTVV.

The CDR3 nucleotides read TGTGCCAGCAGCTTAATCGAGGATACGCAGTATTTT. This gives the protein CASSLIEDTQYF. This sequence joins TRBV7-2 and TRBJ2-3; D is uncertain. CDR1 SGHTA and CDR2 FQGNSA come from the germline V gene. V lost 2 bases and J lost 6, with 6 bases in between. This CDR3 has 12 residues.

This sequence joins TRBV20-1 and TRBJ2-3; D not certain. The CDR3 length is 16 residues. The germline V and J ends were trimmed by 3 bases and 5 bases, with 21 bases remaining between them. CDR1 and CDR2 (germline): DFQATT, SNEGSKA (reference sequence). The CDR3 sequence: CSASFLTVGVGDTQYF. As DNA, the CDR3 is TGCAGTGCTAGTTTTCTCACGGTTGGTGTCGGAGATACGCAGTATTTT.

This clonotype was detected only a few times. The J gene is TRBJ2-1, the V gene TRBV5-1; the match to TRBD2 covers 8 bases. CDR1 and CDR2 from the germline V gene are SGHRS and YFSETQ. This CDR3 contains 17 residues. The V segment lost 0 bases and the J segment 6 bases; nucleotides outside the gene matches: 11. CDR3 residues: CASSLDVTGGLSNEQFF. The CDR3 bases are TGCGCCAGCAGCTTGGACGTAACGGGAGGGTTATCCAATGAGCAGTTCTTC. The variable domain in full, completed from reference TRBV5-1 and TRBJ2-1, reads KAGVTQTPRYLIKTRGQQVTLSCSPISGHRSVSWYQQTPGQGLQFLFEYFSETQRNKGNFPGRFSGRQFSNSRSEMNVSTLELGDSALYLCASSLDVTGGLSNEQFFGPGTRLTVL.

There are a few counts of this clonotype. The J gene is TRBJ2-2, the V gene TRBV5-6; D is undetermined. Per the germline V gene, CDR1 is SGHDT and CDR2 is YYEEEE. CDR3 length: 14 residues. V was pared by 2 bases and J by 4 bases, with 9 bases between. CDR3 bases: TGTGCCAGCAGCTTCCTATGGGGCACCGGGGAGCTGTTTTTT. The encoded protein is CASSFLWGTGELFF. Filled out from reference TRBV5-6 and TRBJ2-2, the complete variable domain reads DAGVTQSPTHLIKTRGQQVTLRCSPKSGHDTVSWYQQALGQGPQFIFQYYEEEERQRGNFPDRFSGHQFPNYSSELNVNALLLGDSALYLCASSFLWGTGELFFGEGSRLTVL.

The rearrangement uses TRBV15 and TRBJ1-6; D ambiguous. V was pared by 3 bases and J by 9 bases, with 9 bases between. The CDR3 runs to 13 residues. The germline CDR1 and CDR2 sequences are LNHNV and YYDKDF (reference sequence). CDR3 nucleotides: TGTGCCACCAGCAGCCTAGCGGTTTCACCCCTCCACTTT. Protein product: CATSSLAVSPLHF.

This clonotype has only a few counts. The genes are TRBV5-1 and TRBJ2-5; the match to TRBD2 covers 8 bases. This CDR3 is built from 16 residues. Trimming removed 2 bases from V and 2 bases from J; junction bases left unmatched: 8. Germline V lookup: CDR1 SGHRS, CDR2 YFSETQ. CDR3 sequence: CASSLSTAGVQETQYF. The CDR3 DNA sequence: TGCGCCAGCAGCTTATCGACAGCGGGAGTACAAGAGACCCAGTACTTC. Together with reference TRBV5-1 and TRBJ2-5, the CDR3 gives the full variable domain: KAGVTQTPRYLIKTRGQQVTLSCSPISGHRSVSWYQQTPGQGLQFLFEYFSETQRNKGNFPGRFSGRQFSNSRSEMNVSTLELGDSALYLCASSLSTAGVQETQYFGPGTRLLVL.

The J gene is TRBJ2-1, the V gene TRBV19; 7 bases agree with TRBD2. This CDR3 has 14 residues. V trimming: 6 bases; J trimming: 9 bases; junction bases outside the gene matches: 11. Looked up from germline, CDR1 is LNHDA and CDR2 is SQIVND (reference sequence). CDR3 protein: CASSRGAGAGEQFF. CDR3 sequence (DNA): TGTGCCAGTAGCCGCGGGGCGGGAGCGGGTGAGCAGTTCTTC.

The V call is TRBV7-3, the J call TRBJ2-1; 7 bases match TRBD2. CDR3 size: 15 residues. Germline values: CDR1 SGHTA, CDR2 FQGTGA. V shed 0 bases and J 8 bases; nucleotides not matched to a gene: 7. DNA for the CDR3: TGTGCCAGCAGCTTAACGCCAGGACTAGTCGATGAGCAGTTCTTC. Protein sequence: CASSLTPGLVDEQFF.